The 8 T cell receptor beta chains reported below all come from one sample, sequenced in a study of blood T cells in healthy people across ages. Sample-barcoded 5' priming and a J-beta primer mix drove a second PCR of roughly 7 to 11 cycles. TCRdb re-analysed the 5' RACE reads in MiXCR, keeping a single row per CDR3 protein. The sample consists of some 900,000 distinct CDR3 sequences, around 48% of them appearing once. The sequenced sample consisted of blood. The receptors were sampled from a man aged 30 to 39 in good health.

This clonotype was counted only a few times. The chain couples TRBV19 to TRBJ2-1; 7 nucleotides align to TRBD1. Trimming took 3 bases from V and 2 from J; bases not matched to a gene: 4. The germline CDR1 and CDR2 sequences are LNHDA and SQIVND (reference sequence). CDR3 size: 15 residues. The CDR3 bases are TGTGCCAGTAGTATTGAGGGGGCAACCTACAATGAGCAGTTCTTC. Its translation is CASSIEGATYNEQFF.

The V gene is TRBV3-1, the J gene TRBJ2-7; D gene uncertain. CDR1 LGHDT and CDR2 YNNKEL come from the germline V gene (reference sequence). This CDR3 spans 14 amino acids. Deletions cut 0 bases from V and 1 base from J, with 7 bases between. The CDR3 here is CASSQDRHSYEQYF. The CDR3 region has the DNA TGTGCCAGCAGCCAAGACAGACATTCCTACGAGCAGTACTTC.

The chain couples TRBV4-1 to TRBJ2-3; 8 positions match TRBD1. The germline gives CDR1 MGHRA, CDR2 YSYEKL. The CDR3 has 16 residues. V lost 0 bases to trimming and J lost 4 bases; unmatched junction nucleotides: 6. CDR3 protein: CASSQDRPGGPDTQYF. Written as DNA, the CDR3 is TGCGCCAGCAGCCAAGATCGGCCAGGGGGCCCAGATACGCAGTATTTT.

J is TRBJ2-5 and V is TRBV6-2 or TRBV6-3; 7 nucleotides agree with TRBD2. Losses at the gene ends were 2 bases for V and 12 bases for J; bases not matched to a gene: 9. The V gene's germline CDR1 is MNHEY and CDR2 SVGEGT. This CDR3 spans 13 amino acids. This CDR3 reads CASSYGAIAGEYF. Written as DNA, the CDR3 is TGTGCCAGCAGTTACGGGGCCATAGCGGGCGAGTACTTC.

This clonotype was seen more than once but under ten times. The rearrangement links TRBV4-1 to TRBJ1-5, with D unresolved. The CDR3 is 17 residues long. Germline V gene sequence: CDR1 MGHRA, CDR2 YSYEKL. V lost 1 base and J 0 bases, leaving 13 bases between the germline ends. The CDR3, as DNA: TGCGCCAGCAGCCAAGGAGGTACAGCTTATAGCAATCAGCCCCAGCATTTT. It yields the protein CASSQGGTAYSNQPQHF.

The chain recombines TRBV7-2 with TRBJ2-5, with no clear D. The CDR3 is made up of 14 amino acids. Trimming took off 2 bases at V and 2 bases at J, with 9 bases between the two ends. Looked up from germline, CDR1 is SGHTA and CDR2 is FQGNSA. CDR3 sequence reads: CASSLRHLQETQYF. The CDR3 region has the DNA TGTGCCAGCAGCTTAAGACACCTTCAAGAGACCCAGTACTTC.

This clonotype has only a few counts. The chain employs TRBV29-1 and TRBJ2-1; 10 nucleotides agree with TRBD2. The CDR3 is 15 residues long. Looked up from germline, CDR1 is SQVTM and CDR2 is ANQGSEA. J gave up 6 bases and V 6 bases, and 11 bases lay outside the gene matches. CDR3 coding DNA: TGCAGCGTCGAGAGCTGGACTAGCGGAGCCAATGAGCAGTTCTTC. Translating it yields CSVESWTSGANEQFF.

Here the CDR3 reads CASKTSGGGTDTQYF. The CDR3, as DNA: TGTGCCAGCAAGACTAGCGGGGGAGGAACAGATACGCAGTATTTT. The genes are TRBV6-4 and TRBJ2-3; 12 positions agree with TRBD2. Germline V gives CDR1 MRHNA, CDR2 SNTAGT. The CDR3 extends over 15 amino acids. V shed 7 bases, J shed 3 bases, and the junction held 5 bases outside the gene matches.